The 27 T cell receptor beta chains given below trace back to one sample, sequenced in a study of cytomegalovirus exposure and HLA in healthy donors. In the PCR, 60 Vbeta and 13 Jbeta primers were used. Sequencing was performed with immunoSEQ multiplex PCR; in TCRdb, only in-frame clones are kept and a portion is missing. Of tens of thousands of clones listed, around 66% are singletons. The sample was PBMCs. These receptors were obtained from a young man in good health and CMV-seronegative.

V is TRBV19 and J is TRBJ1-5; 9 positions match TRBD1. V was pared by 4 bases and J by 9 bases, with 10 bases of the junction left unmatched. Per germline, CDR1 LNHDA and CDR2 SQIVND (reference sequence). This CDR3 comprises 15 residues. The CDR3 is CASSTGQGFSSPQHF. The DNA of the CDR3 is TGTGCCAGTAGTACGGGACAGGGTTTTTCGTCGCCCCAGCATTTT.

Only a few counts were recorded for this clone. The V gene is TRBV12-5, the J gene TRBJ2-5; no clear D gene. Trimming removed 2 bases from V and 5 bases from J, with 9 bases in between. Per the germline V gene, CDR1 is LGHNT and CDR2 is FRNRAP. CDR3 length: 13 amino acids. The CDR3 loop is CASGLTPRETQYF. CDR3 DNA: TGTGCTAGTGGTTTGACCCCGCGCGAGACCCAGTACTTC.

In DNA, the CDR3 is TGTGCCATCAGTGGGGGTAGCGGGAGGAAGAATGAGCAGTTCTTC. Translation: CAISGGSGRKNEQFF. J is TRBJ2-1 and V is TRBV10-3, with TRBD2 identical over 10 bases. The CDR3 totals 15 residues. Germline values: CDR1 ENHRY, CDR2 SYGVKD. Trimming cost V 4 bases and J 7 bases; bases outside gene matches: 7.

Only one count was recorded for this clone. The rearrangement links TRBV6-1 to TRBJ1-2, with TRBD1 as a possible D gene (6 bases). The CDR3 sequence is 11 residues long. From germline, CDR1 is MNHNS and CDR2 SASEGT. Trimming took off 6 bases at V and 6 bases at J, with 8 bases between the two ends. CDR3 in DNA: TGTGCCAGCAGGACAGGTGATGGCTACACCTTC. Translated, it gives CASRTGDGYTF.

The rearrangement joins TRBV7-2 to TRBJ2-5, with TRBD1 identical over 11 bases. The end of the DNA fits TRBJ2-7 better, so the J call may be wrong. CDR3 length: 17 amino acids. Germline lookup yields CDR1 SGHTA and CDR2 FQGNSA. DNA for the CDR3: TGTGCCAGCAGCTTCACCGGGACAGGGGGGAACCCCTACGAGCAGTACTTC. Encoded protein: CASSFTGTGGNPYEQYF.

The chain couples TRBV13 to TRBJ1-1; D gene uncertain. Trimming pared 1 base from V and 1 base from J, leaving 13 bases between. The CDR3 totals 16 residues. The germline V gene has CDR1 PRHDT and CDR2 FYEKMQ (reference sequence). CDR3 in DNA: TGTGCCAGCAGCTTAGTAGTCTGGGCAAGGAACACTGAAGCTTTCTTT. Its translation: CASSLVVWARNTEAFF. Full variable domain (missing parts from reference TRBV13 and TRBJ1-1): AAGVIQSPRHLIKEKRETATLKCYPIPRHDTVYWYQQGPGQDPQFLISFYEKMQSDKGSIPDRFSAQQFSDYHSELNMSSLELGDSALYFCASSLVVWARNTEAFFGQGTRLTVV.

A few counts support this clone. This chain joins TRBV15 and TRBJ1-5; 7 positions agree with TRBD1. The length of the CDR3 is 14 residues. Trimming at V came to 5 bases and at J to 4 bases, leaving 5 bases not matched to a gene. Germline-derived CDR1 and CDR2 are LNHNV and YYDKDF (reference sequence). The CDR3 region is CATSLQQGNQPQHF. The DNA for the CDR3 is TGTGCCACCAGCCTTCAACAGGGGAATCAGCCCCAGCATTTT.

CDR3 sequence reads: CASSERLGRGEETQYF. The CDR3 DNA is TGTGCCAGCAGCGAGAGACTAGGACGAGGGGAAGAGACCCAGTACTTC. The chain joins TRBV13 to TRBJ2-5, with D perhaps matching TRBD2 (6 bases). There are 16 residues in the CDR3. Germline CDR1 PRHDT, CDR2 FYEKMQ (reference sequence). Deletions cut 5 bases from V and 3 bases from J, with 19 bases between.

CDR3 DNA sequence: TGTGCCAGCAGTCCTCAAGGGACAGGGGGCTACGAGCAGTACTTC. This translates into CASSPQGTGGYEQYF. This chain uses TRBV6-5 with TRBJ2-7, with 11 positions matching TRBD1. Germline CDR1 reads MNHEY; CDR2 reads SVGAGI. CDR3 length: 15 amino acids. The V segment lost 5 bases and the J segment 3 bases; nucleotides outside the gene matches: 6.

This chain joins TRBV9 and TRBJ2-7; 8 bases match TRBD2. CDR3 length equals 16 residues. Germline CDR1 SGDLS, CDR2 YYNGEE. J lost 4 bases, V lost 0 bases, and 9 bases had no gene match. CDR3: CASSVDVAGLGYEQYF. As DNA, the CDR3 is TGTGCCAGCAGCGTAGACGTAGCGGGACTAGGGTACGAGCAGTACTTC.

The chain couples TRBV5-4 to TRBJ2-7; TRBD1 matches 9 bases. J gave up 4 bases and V 4 bases, and 6 bases lay outside the gene matches. Per germline, CDR1 SGHNT and CDR2 YYREEE (reference sequence). The CDR3 is 14 residues long. CDR3 DNA sequence: TGTGCCAGCAGCCTGGACAGGGGCAGATACGAGCAGTACTTC. Protein product: CASSLDRGRYEQYF.

V is TRBV7-2 and J is TRBJ1-5; 7 bases match TRBD1. CDR1 and CDR2 from the germline V gene are SGHTA and FQGNSA. The ends lost 1 base at V and 11 bases at J; junction bases unmatched: 14. This CDR3 has 16 residues. CDR3 in DNA: TGTGCCAGCAGCTTAGAGGGGGGACAGCGGAATTTGGCCCAGCATTTT. This translates into CASSLEGGQRNLAQHF.

On this clone itself: Other DNA sequences of this sample code for an identical CDR3. The V gene is TRBV5-1, the J gene TRBJ2-6, with D maybe TRBD1 (7 bases). Trimming took off 6 bases at V and 2 bases at J, with 18 bases between the two ends. Per germline, CDR1 SGHRS and CDR2 YFSETQ. This CDR3 spans 17 amino acids. The CDR3 here is CASNAGGGLPGANVLTF. CDR3 nucleotides: TGCGCCAGCAATGCTGGAGGGGGCCTCCCTGGGGCCAACGTCCTGACTTTC.

The chain couples TRBV9 to TRBJ1-2; TRBD1 agrees at 11 bases. CDR1 is SGDLS and CDR2 is YYNGEE in the germline V gene. After removal of 0 bases from V and 3 bases from J, the junction contained 4 bases not matched to a gene. CDR3 length equals 16 residues. The chain's CDR3 is CASSVAGTGGDYGYTF. CDR3 nucleotides: TGTGCCAGCAGCGTAGCTGGGACAGGGGGGGACTATGGCTACACCTTC.

This clone was seen more than once but under ten times. V gene TRBV30 combines with J gene TRBJ1-1; no firm D call. Trimming cost V 4 bases and J 2 bases, with 8 bases left between them. The CDR3 extends over 12 amino acids. Germline CDR1 is GTSNPN and CDR2 is SVGIG (reference sequence). The CDR3 DNA follows: TGTGCCTGGAATATAGAAAACACTGAAGCTTTCTTT. Its translation is CAWNIENTEAFF.

This clone was recorded once. This chain links TRBV19 with TRBJ1-6, with 9 nucleotides matching TRBD1. With 4 bases clipped from V and 9 bases from J, the junction kept 10 bases outside the gene matches. This CDR3 has 16 residues. CDR1 LNHDA and CDR2 SQIVND come from the germline V gene (reference sequence). The CDR3 region has the DNA TGTGCCAGTAGTACCCTCAGGGGACAGGGTAGTTCACCCCTCCACTTT. It codes for CASSTLRGQGSSPLHF.

The chain recombines TRBV7-3 with TRBJ2-1; TRBD2 aligns across 7 bases. CDR3 length equals 14 residues. Germline V gives CDR1 SGHTA, CDR2 FQGTGA. V lost 3 bases to trimming and J lost 7 bases; unmatched junction nucleotides: 6. The chain's CDR3 is CASSLLGGGNEQFF. The CDR3 region has the DNA TGTGCCAGCAGCTTGTTGGGGGGAGGGAATGAGCAGTTCTTC.

The chain has TRBV30 and TRBJ2-3; D perhaps matches TRBD2 (5 bases). The CDR3 covers 14 residues. Trimming took 2 bases from V and 1 from J, leaving 10 bases between them. From germline, CDR1 is GTSNPN and CDR2 SVGIG (reference sequence). CDR3 loop: CAWSSPGGTDTQYF. CDR3 nucleotide sequence: TGTGCCTGGAGTTCCCCCGGGGGCACAGATACGCAGTATTTT.

This sequence joins TRBV28 and TRBJ2-7, with unresolved D. The germline V and J ends were trimmed by 10 bases and 2 bases, with 12 bases remaining between them. Germline V lookup: CDR1 MDHEN, CDR2 SYDVKM. This CDR3 is built from 12 residues. The CDR3 region is CAIQTPTYEQYF. In DNA form, the CDR3 reads TGTGCCATCCAGACACCGACCTACGAGCAGTACTTC.

The chain uses TRBV7-9 and TRBJ1-2; D unresolved. V shed 3 bases and J shed 3 bases, with 8 bases lying between them. CDR1 is SEHNR and CDR2 is FQNEAQ in the germline V gene (reference sequence). CDR3 length: 13 amino acids. As DNA, the CDR3 is TGTGCCAGCAGCTTTGCGGTAGACTATGGCTACACCTTC. Encoded protein: CASSFAVDYGYTF.

The CDR3 coding sequence is TGTGCCAGCAGCTTAGGCGGTAGTATCCATGAGCAGTTCTTC. Translating it yields CASSLGGSIHEQFF. The chain links TRBV13 to TRBJ2-1; D is ambiguous. CDR1 and CDR2 from the germline V gene are PRHDT and FYEKMQ (reference sequence). The CDR3 runs 14 residues. With 0 bases removed from V and 8 bases from J, the gap between germline ends came to 11 bases. Full variable domain (rest looked up from reference TRBV13 and TRBJ2-1): AAGVIQSPRHLIKEKRETATLKCYPIPRHDTVYWYQQGPGQDPQFLISFYEKMQSDKGSIPDRFSAQQFSDYHSELNMSSLELGDSALYFCASSLGGSIHEQFFGPGTRLTVL.

The table lists this clone with a few counts. The chain employs TRBV19 and TRBJ2-2; D possibly corresponds to TRBD1 (6 bases). This CDR3 region has 14 residues. Germline CDR1 reads LNHDA; CDR2 reads SQIVND (reference sequence). Trimming removed 7 bases at V and 3 bases at J, with 12 bases between. The DNA of the CDR3 is TGTGCCAGTAACCCAGGGGCCGACACCGGGGAGCTGTTTTTT. Its translation is CASNPGADTGELFF.

This clone has only a few counts. The chain is built from TRBV25-1 and TRBJ2-7, with D possibly matching TRBD2 (6 bases). Per the germline V gene, CDR1 is MGHDK and CDR2 is SYGVNS. CDR3 length: 14 residues. Between the trimmed V and J ends, which lost 5 bases and 2 bases, there was a span of 13 bases. CDR3 sequence: CASSSAPGAYEQYF. The CDR3 nucleotides read TGTGCCAGCAGTTCAGCCCCGGGGGCCTACGAGCAGTACTTC.

This clone showed up just once. The gene calls are TRBV25-1 and TRBJ1-4; no definite D call. Per the germline V gene, CDR1 is MGHDK and CDR2 is SYGVNS. The CDR3 covers 16 residues. The V end was cut by 1 base, the J end by 10 bases, with 19 bases between. CDR3 nucleotide sequence: TGTGCCAGCAGTGAATCAGACCGGTGGCGGGGAGGAAAACTGTTTTTT. It is translated as CASSESDRWRGGKLFF.

This chain links TRBV6-5 with TRBJ1-1, with D maybe TRBD1 (5 bases). Germline V gene lookup returns CDR1 MNHEY and CDR2 SVGAGI. Trimming left V 5 bases short and J 5 bases short, with 9 bases between. The length of the CDR3 is 12 residues. CDR3 bases: TGTGCCAGCAGTACACGACAGACTGAAGCTTTCTTT. This encodes CASSTRQTEAFF.

The rearrangement joins TRBV27 to TRBJ2-7; D is perhaps TRBD1 (7 bases). Trimming cost V 6 bases and J 3 bases, with 18 bases left between them. This CDR3 spans 15 amino acids. Germline lookup yields CDR1 MNHEY and CDR2 SMNVEV (reference sequence). Here the CDR3 reads CASSLGGTALYEQYF. Written as DNA, the CDR3 is TGTGCCAGCAGCCTGGGCGGGACAGCCCTCTACGAGCAGTACTTC.

Comment on this clone: Other nucleotide sequences in the sample specify the same CDR3. V is TRBV27 and J is TRBJ2-3; 8 bases fit TRBD1. CDR1 MNHEY and CDR2 SMNVEV come from the germline V gene (reference sequence). With 8 bases clipped from V and 1 base from J, the junction kept 5 bases outside the gene matches. The CDR3 runs to 14 residues. In DNA form, the CDR3 reads TGTGCCAGCTTCGCAGGGGGCGGCACAGATACGCAGTATTTT. Translation: CASFAGGGTDTQYF.